The next 13 T cell receptor beta chains were all read from a single sample in a study of T cells in Graves' hyperthyroidism and ophthalmopathy. Amplification of TCR beta CDR3 regions used RNA as the template. HTBI primers were employed in a first-round RT-PCR of the TCR CDR3. Each CDR3 protein gets one entry after TCRdb re-called the multiplex PCR reads with MiXCR. The sample yields hundreds of thousands of distinct CDR3 sequences, over 11% seen once. The sequenced sample consisted of blood. These receptors originate from a woman between 25 and 40 years old with Graves' hyperthyroidism that later progressed to Graves' ophthalmopathy.

This chain uses TRBV30 with TRBJ2-1; 9 bases line up with TRBD2. V gave up 3 bases and J gave up 1 base; unmatched junction bases: 16. The germline V gene has CDR1 GTSNPN and CDR2 SVGIG (reference sequence). The CDR3 is 19 residues long. The CDR3 sequence is CAWSVARTSATFSYNEQFF. CDR3 nucleotide sequence: TGTGCCTGGAGCGTAGCTAGGACTAGCGCAACATTTTCCTACAATGAGCAGTTCTTC.

At least ten counts were recorded for this clonotype. V usage is TRBV11-3 and J usage is TRBJ2-7, with TRBD1 matching over 7 bases. CDR1 and CDR2 from the germline V gene are SGHNT and YENEEA. J lost 3 bases, V lost 2 bases, and 7 bases had no gene match. This CDR3 has 15 amino acids. The CDR3 loop is CASSLSRDRSYEQYF. The CDR3 DNA follows: TGTGCCAGCAGCTTAAGCCGGGACAGAAGCTACGAGCAGTACTTC.

V gene TRBV5-1 combines with J gene TRBJ2-5; perhaps TRBD1 as D (7 bases). CDR1 is SGHRS, CDR2 YFSETQ, per germline. V shed 2 bases and J shed 4 bases, with 18 bases lying between them. The CDR3 consists of 16 residues. The chain's CDR3 is CASSFTTRQGGETQYF. In DNA form, the CDR3 reads TGCGCCAGCAGCTTTACGACCCGACAGGGAGGAGAGACCCAGTACTTC.

This chain uses TRBV28 with TRBJ2-1; 8 nucleotides align to TRBD2. The CDR3 runs 14 residues. The germline V gene has CDR1 MDHEN and CDR2 SYDVKM. V was clipped by 11 bases and J by 0 bases; unmatched bases: 6. CDR3 sequence: CAGGLAGSYNEQFF. CDR3 DNA: TGTGCCGGTGGACTAGCAGGCTCCTACAATGAGCAGTTCTTC. Drawing the rest from reference TRBV28 and TRBJ2-1, the complete variable domain is DVKVTQSSRYLVKRTGEKVFLECVQDMDHENMFWYRQDPGLGLRLIYFSYDVKMKEKGDIPEGYSVSREKKERFSLILESASTNQTSMYLCAGGLAGSYNEQFFGPGTRLTVL.

This clonotype was counted many times. The chain is built from TRBV27 and TRBJ2-7; the match to TRBD2 covers 8 bases. Germline CDR1 and CDR2: MNHEY and SMNVEV (reference sequence). V was pared by 8 bases and J by 0 bases, with 9 bases of the junction left unmatched. This CDR3 has 15 residues. CDR3 region: CASRWKSGSSYEQYF. CDR3 DNA sequence: TGTGCCAGCCGTTGGAAGAGCGGGAGCTCCTACGAGCAGTACTTC.

There are many counts of this clonotype. The rearrangement uses TRBV10-3 and TRBJ2-6; 7 bases map to TRBD1. Looked up from germline, CDR1 is ENHRY and CDR2 is SYGVKD. The CDR3 length is 15 residues. V shed 10 bases and J 0 bases; nucleotides not matched to a gene: 6. The CDR3 here is CATRTGPSGANVLTF. CDR3 coding DNA: TGTGCCACTCGGACAGGACCCTCTGGGGCCAACGTCCTGACTTTC.

Points on this clonotype: Relative to the germline gene, one junction end is altered; a read error may explain this. This rearrangement joins TRBV19 to TRBJ1-2; D is undetermined. The CDR3 totals 14 residues. Germline values: CDR1 LNHDA, CDR2 SQIVND (reference sequence). CDR3 coding DNA: TGTGCCAGTAGTATTCTGGCCCAGAACTTTGGCTACACCTTC. Amino acid sequence: CASSILAQNFGYTF.

This clonotype was seen ten or more times. The chain recombines TRBV12-5 with TRBJ2-1; perhaps TRBD2 as D (5 bases). The CDR3 is 18 amino acids. Trimming cost V 0 bases and J 4 bases, with 19 bases left between them. Germline loops: CDR1 LGHNT, CDR2 FRNRAP. The CDR3 DNA follows: TGTGCTAGTGGTTTGGTACTAGGCAGCCAGTCTATTTACAATGAGCAGTTCTTC. Its protein is CASGLVLGSQSIYNEQFF.

Ten or more counts support this clonotype. The rearrangement uses TRBV5-6 and TRBJ2-3, with D perhaps matching TRBD2 (6 bases). The CDR3 length is 16 residues. CDR1 and CDR2 from the germline V gene are SGHDT and YYEEEE. Trimming cost V 0 bases and J 6 bases, with 17 bases left between them. CDR3 sequence (DNA): TGTGCCAGCAGCTTGGTCCCTAGCGAGATTCTTGATACGCAGTATTTT. This encodes CASSLVPSEILDTQYF.

The table lists this clonotype with many counts. The chain recombines TRBV7-9 with TRBJ2-7, with D uncertain. This CDR3 spans 16 amino acids. V gave up 1 base and J gave up 4 bases, with 17 bases separating them. Germline CDR1 SEHNR, CDR2 FQNEAQ (reference sequence). CDR3: CASSLVFVGMSYEQYF. In DNA, the CDR3 is TGTGCCAGCAGCTTAGTGTTCGTCGGTATGTCTTACGAGCAGTACTTC.

The rearrangement links TRBV6-1 to TRBJ1-3; D gene unclear. Trimming shortened V by 5 bases and J by 0 bases, and 11 bases separated the two germline ends. The germline gives CDR1 MNHNS, CDR2 SASEGT. This CDR3 has 15 residues. The CDR3 protein is CASSFLTPSGNTIYF. The CDR3 coding sequence is TGTGCCAGCAGTTTCCTGACTCCCTCTGGAAACACCATATATTTT.

This clonotype has ten or more counts. The chain carries TRBV29-1 and TRBJ2-3; no firm D call. The CDR3 runs to 12 residues. Trimming shortened V by 2 bases and J by 4 bases, and 7 bases separated the two germline ends. CDR1 is SQVTM, CDR2 ANQGSEA, per germline. CDR3 DNA: TGCAGCGTTGAAATAACGGCAGATACGCAGTATTTT. Protein product: CSVEITADTQYF.

The chain couples TRBV30 to TRBJ2-2; D may correspond to TRBD1 or TRBD2 (5 bases each). This CDR3 region has 13 residues. CDR1 and CDR2 from the germline V gene are GTSNPN and SVGIG (reference sequence). Deletions cut 1 base from V and 4 bases from J, with 7 bases between. CDR3 amino acids: CAWSGGVTGELFF. Here the CDR3 DNA reads TGTGCCTGGAGTGGAGGGGTCACCGGGGAGCTGTTTTTT.